This T cell receptor (beta chain) was captured in a study of prognosis after radiotherapy for stage I lung cancer. About the research overall: The study enrolled more than ten men and about six women as patients, aged 53 to 84 with a median of approximately 70 years. Concurrent therapy was given to no patient receiving stereotactic body radiotherapy.

The authors amplified TCR beta CDR3 from genomic DNA using two-round multiplex PCR. The use of primers specific to each TRBV and TRBJ gene characterized first-round PCR. TCRdb reprocessed the multiplex PCR reads via MiXCR and lists one record per CDR3 protein. This sample yields 15,000 to 20,000 distinct CDR3 sequences, of which 29% are seen a single time; approximately 30% belongs to the top ten. Concerning this clonotype: A far larger clone is one nucleotide away, so this likely arose from a read error.

Trimming stripped 5 bases from V and 5 bases from J, with 14 bases between. This CDR3 is built from 14 residues. Germline CDR1 reads MNHEY; CDR2 reads SVGEGT. The chain recombines TRBV6-2 or TRBV6-3 with TRBJ2-3; unclear D gene. The origin of this receptor is a donor aged 50 or older with non-small cell lung cancer. The sample here was PBMCs, taken before or after stereotactic body radiation therapy (not recorded which). The CDR3 loop is CASSEAVGRDTQYF. CDR3 sequence (DNA): TGTGCCAGCAGTGAGGCAGTGGGCCGAGATACGCAGTATTTT.